This T cell receptor beta chain was recovered during a study of early T cells in non-severe SARS-CoV-2 infection. Unique molecular identifiers were attached to individual cDNA molecules. From the 5' RACE reads, TCRdb called clonotypes with MiXCR, one entry per CDR3 protein. Of more than 65,000 distinct CDR3 sequences listed, 9.5% to 15% were seen once; the top ten hold roughly 1.3%. This clonotype came up a few times. The CDR3 loop spans 13 amino acids. Trimming cost V 6 bases and J 2 bases, with 7 bases left between them. Material: whole blood. This TCR derives from an adult who was a healthcare worker with PCR-confirmed SARS-CoV-2 infection or an uninfected control (not recorded which). J is TRBJ2-2 and V is TRBV12-3 or TRBV12-4; D ambiguous. CDR3 DNA: TGTGCCAGCAGGCCGGGTAACACCGGGGAGCTGTTTTTT. This encodes CASRPGNTGELFF.